Below are 10 T cell receptor beta chains sequenced from a single sample in a study of T cell changes during pregnancy in multiple sclerosis. Here immunoSEQ multiplex PCR was the method, and the copy in TCRdb shows in-frame clones only, minus some. The sample lists about 56,000 clones; 75% to 90% were seen once. Sequenced here: CD4+ T cells from peripheral blood mononuclear cells, sampled in the third trimester of pregnancy. The receptors here all came from a female donor with multiple sclerosis, enrolled in a pregnancy study.

V and J are TRBV7-2 and TRBJ1-6, with D uncertain. V shed 3 bases and J shed 6 bases, with 9 bases lying between them. The germline CDR1 and CDR2 sequences are SGHTA and FQGNSA. The CDR3 extends over 14 amino acids. This CDR3 is CASSFQESNSPLHF. The CDR3 bases are TGTGCCAGCAGCTTTCAAGAGAGTAATTCACCCCTCCACTTT.

The V gene is TRBV7-8, the J gene TRBJ1-1; a weak D match, TRBD1 (5 bases). Per the germline V gene, CDR1 is SGHVS and CDR2 is FQNEAQ. This CDR3 is built from 16 residues. Trimming pared 4 bases from V and 0 bases from J, leaving 15 bases between. Here the CDR3 DNA reads TGTGCCAGCAGCTCAATAGCGGGACGGATGAACACTGAAGCTTTCTTT. Translated, it gives CASSSIAGRMNTEAFF.

The J gene is TRBJ2-7, the V gene TRBV25-1, with 7 bases matching TRBD1. Unmatched junction bases numbered 6, after V lost 4 bases and J lost 0 bases. Per germline, CDR1 MGHDK and CDR2 SYGVNS. The CDR3 extends over 15 amino acids. CDR3 region: CASSAPGTVSYEQYF. The CDR3 DNA is TGTGCCAGCAGTGCACCCGGGACAGTCTCCTACGAGCAGTACTTC.

V usage is TRBV4-1 and J usage is TRBJ2-1, with D possibly being TRBD2 (6 bases). The CDR3 covers 15 residues. Per the germline V gene, CDR1 is MGHRA and CDR2 is YSYEKL. V was clipped by 4 bases and J by 8 bases, with 18 bases between them. CDR3 in amino acids: CASSPASGVLYEQFF. CDR3 bases: TGCGCCAGCAGCCCGGCTTCGGGGGTTTTATATGAGCAGTTCTTC.

The J gene is TRBJ1-1, the V gene TRBV27, with 8 positions matching TRBD1. V trimming: 6 bases; J trimming: 5 bases; junction bases outside the gene matches: 2. Per the germline V gene, CDR1 is MNHEY and CDR2 is SMNVEV (reference sequence). This CDR3 spans 12 amino acids. Here the CDR3 DNA reads TGTGCCAGCAGGACAGGGGAGACTGAAGCTTTCTTT. Amino acids: CASRTGETEAFF.

This clone was seen more than once but under ten times. The V and J genes are TRBV5-1 and TRBJ2-5; 12 positions match TRBD2. Looked up from germline, CDR1 is SGHRS and CDR2 is YFSETQ. The CDR3 runs 17 residues. V shed 0 bases and J 2 bases; nucleotides not matched to a gene: 5. This CDR3 reads CASSLAWTSGKQETQYF. CDR3 nucleotides: TGCGCCAGCAGCTTGGCGTGGACTAGCGGGAAGCAAGAGACCCAGTACTTC.

This rearrangement joins TRBV4-3 to TRBJ1-2; D not resolved. Germline-derived CDR1 and CDR2 are LGHNA and YSLEER. The CDR3 length is 15 residues. V was clipped by 0 bases and J by 0 bases, with 8 bases between them. This chain's CDR3 is CASSQDRYSNYGYTF. For the CDR3, the DNA is TGCGCCAGCAGCCAAGACAGGTATTCTAACTATGGCTACACCTTC.

The chain combines TRBV7-9 with TRBJ1-2, with D possibly being TRBD1 (6 bases). This CDR3 is 16 amino acids long. V lost 5 bases to trimming and J lost 2 bases, with 18 bases between them. CDR1 and CDR2 (germline): SEHNR, FQNEAQ (reference sequence). The chain's CDR3 is CASSRSQGISNYGYTF. The CDR3 nucleotides read TGTGCCAGCAGCCGATCCCAGGGGATATCAAACTATGGCTACACCTTC.

This sequence joins TRBV19 and TRBJ2-3, with TRBD2 matching over 9 bases. The germline V gene encodes CDR1 LNHDA and CDR2 SQIVND (reference sequence). V dropped 5 bases and J dropped 3; count of bases not matched to a gene: 3. The length of the CDR3 is 14 residues. CDR3 loop: CASSRGGGTDTQYF. The CDR3 region has the DNA TGTGCCAGTAGTCGCGGGGGGGGTACAGATACGCAGTATTTT.

The chain joins TRBV6-1 to TRBJ1-2; 7 positions match TRBD1. Per germline, CDR1 MNHNS and CDR2 SASEGT. CDR3 length: 16 amino acids. Germline trimming cut 0 bases from V and 5 bases from J; bases unmatched to any gene: 9. The CDR3 spells CASSEAQGDRNYGYTF. The CDR3 coding sequence is TGTGCCAGCAGTGAAGCGCAGGGGGATCGGAATTATGGCTACACCTTC.